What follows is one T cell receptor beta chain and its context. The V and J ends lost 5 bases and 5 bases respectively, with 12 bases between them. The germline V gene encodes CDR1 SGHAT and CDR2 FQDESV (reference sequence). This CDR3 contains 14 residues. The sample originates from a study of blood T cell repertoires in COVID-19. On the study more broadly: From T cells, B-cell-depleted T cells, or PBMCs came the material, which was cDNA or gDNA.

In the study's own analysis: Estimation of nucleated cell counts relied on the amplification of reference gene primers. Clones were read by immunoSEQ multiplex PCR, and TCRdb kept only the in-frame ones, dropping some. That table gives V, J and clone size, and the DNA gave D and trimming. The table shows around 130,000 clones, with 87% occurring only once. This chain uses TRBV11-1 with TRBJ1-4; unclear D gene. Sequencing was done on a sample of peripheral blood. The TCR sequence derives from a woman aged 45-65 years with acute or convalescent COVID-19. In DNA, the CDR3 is TGTGCCAGCAGCCGATCAGGTGGGAATGAAAAACTGTTTTTT. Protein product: CASSRSGGNEKLFF.